This TCR beta chain was sequenced for a study of T cells in localized non-small cell lung cancer. V was clipped by 1 base and J by 5 bases, with 13 bases between them. Germline V gene sequence: CDR1 SGHRS, CDR2 YFSETQ. The CDR3 extends over 16 amino acids. Sequenced by immunoSEQ multiplex PCR; TCRdb stores in-frame clones only, minus some. Among more than 15,000 clones listed, over 75% were seen once. As for this clone: Antigen unknown.

Findings and caveats of the study: When the top 100 tumor clones were examined, a median approximately 62 of them also appeared in the adjacent lung, which was paired and uninvolved. Longer overall survival was linked to higher blood T cell density. The highest T cell clonality was in uninvolved adjacent lung, above tumor. Without multi-region sequencing, intratumor heterogeneity could not be excluded.

The source is a female donor of 60 years or more with stage III squamous cell lung carcinoma. V is TRBV5-1 and J is TRBJ1-6, with D possibly TRBD1 on 5 matching bases. The sequencing here drew on peripheral blood, taken before any cancer treatment. CDR3 loop: CASSLRPGGDNSPLHF. The CDR3 DNA sequence: TGCGCCAGCAGCTTGAGACCGGGAGGGGATAATTCACCCCTCCACTTT. Variable domain in full (rest from reference TRBV5-1 and TRBJ1-6): KAGVTQTPRYLIKTRGQQVTLSCSPISGHRSVSWYQQTPGQGLQFLFEYFSETQRNKGNFPGRFSGRQFSNSRSEMNVSTLELGDSALYLCASSLRPGGDNSPLHFGNGTRLTVT.